This TCR beta chain was retrieved from a study of cytomegalovirus exposure and HLA in healthy donors. Across the whole study: Around 80 million unique TCR sequences came from HLA-typed donors in an early release. Points from the study as a whole: Upon later analysis, HLA-associated TCR beta chains proved more clonally expanded than other, equally common chains.

As for this clone: Its specificity is unknown.

This PCR relied on a set of 60 Vbeta primers and 13 Jbeta primers. Data came from immunoSEQ multiplex PCR; TCRdb stores just in-frame clones and leaves some out. The sample carries 85,000 to 130,000 clones, about three quarters recorded once. This CDR3 contains 16 residues. The trim removed 5 bases at V and 9 bases at J, leaving 14 bases unmatched. Germline V CDR1 and CDR2: PRHDT, FYEKMQ (reference sequence). The source is a boy between 5 and 17 years old in good health and CMV-seronegative. The genes are TRBV13 and TRBJ2-3; 10 nucleotides agree with TRBD2. Sequenced: PBMCs. The CDR3, as DNA: TGTGCCAGCAGCCCCCGGGGTAGCGGGGGGAGAGGGACGCAGTATTTT. Translating it yields CASSPRGSGGRGTQYF. Combining the CDR3 with reference TRBV13 and TRBJ2-3 gives the whole variable domain AAGVIQSPRHLIKEKRETATLKCYPIPRHDTVYWYQQGPGQDPQFLISFYEKMQSDKGSIPDRFSAQQFSDYHSELNMSSLELGDSALYFCASSPRGSGGRGTQYFGPGTRLTVL.